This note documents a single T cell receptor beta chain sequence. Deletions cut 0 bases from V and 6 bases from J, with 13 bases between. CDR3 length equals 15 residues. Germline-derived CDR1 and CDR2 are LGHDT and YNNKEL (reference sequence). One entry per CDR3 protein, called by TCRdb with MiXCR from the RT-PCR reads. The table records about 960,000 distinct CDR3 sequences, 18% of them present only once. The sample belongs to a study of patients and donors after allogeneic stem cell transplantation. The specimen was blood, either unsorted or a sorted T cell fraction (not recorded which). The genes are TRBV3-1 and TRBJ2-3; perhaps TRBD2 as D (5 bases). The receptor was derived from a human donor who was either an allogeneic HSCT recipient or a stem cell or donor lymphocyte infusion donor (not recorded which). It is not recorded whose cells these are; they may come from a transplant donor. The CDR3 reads CASSQDPSRGDTQYF. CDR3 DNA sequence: TGTGCCAGCAGCCAAGATCCAAGCCGCGGGGATACGCAGTATTTT.